The 8 T cell receptor beta chains reported below all come from one sample, sequenced in a study of blood T cell repertoires in COVID-19. TCRdb keeps only in-frame clones here, not all; method: immunoSEQ multiplex PCR. This table holds about 380,000 clones, 85% found once. The specimen was peripheral blood. Receptor source: a woman younger than 35 with acute or convalescent COVID-19.

This clone was observed a single time. The V gene is TRBV27, the J gene TRBJ2-5; no definite D call. Trimming stripped 6 bases from V and 4 bases from J, with 12 bases between. The CDR3 loop spans 13 amino acids. Looked up from germline, CDR1 is MNHEY and CDR2 is SMNVEV (reference sequence). The CDR3 spells CASRPPRVETQYF. CDR3 nucleotide sequence: TGTGCCAGCAGACCCCCCCGGGTAGAGACCCAGTACTTC.

The J gene is TRBJ1-4, the V gene TRBV30, with D uncertain. The CDR3 loop spans 14 amino acids. Between the trimmed V and J ends, which lost 0 bases and 7 bases, there was a span of 12 bases. Per the germline V gene, CDR1 is GTSNPN and CDR2 is SVGIG (reference sequence). The CDR3 is CAWSVGGFVEKLFF. The CDR3 region has the DNA TGTGCCTGGAGTGTAGGAGGGTTCGTTGAAAAACTGTTTTTT.

The rearrangement joins TRBV19 to TRBJ1-6, with D unresolved. Germline V gene data show CDR1 as LNHDA and CDR2 as SQIVND (reference sequence). Trimming stripped 5 bases from V and 7 bases from J, with 6 bases between. The CDR3 extends over 12 amino acids. CDR3 amino acids: CASSPSNSPLHF. In DNA, the CDR3 is TGTGCCAGTAGTCCTTCCAATTCACCCCTCCACTTT. The entire variable domain, with the rest obtained from reference TRBV19 and TRBJ1-6, is as follows: DGGITQSPKYLFRKEGQNVTLSCEQNLNHDAMYWYRQDPGQGLRLIYYSQIVNDFQKGDIAEGYSVSREKKESFPLTVTSAQKNPTAFYLCASSPSNSPLHFGNGTRLTVT.

This chain links TRBV7-2 with TRBJ2-1; D may be TRBD2 (6 bases). There are 13 residues in the CDR3. The germline V and J ends were trimmed by 3 bases and 12 bases, with 15 bases remaining between them. In germline, CDR1 is SGHTA, CDR2 FQGNSA. As DNA, the CDR3 is TGTGCCAGCAGCTTCAGTCGAGAGGGAGGGCAGTTCTTC. It yields the protein CASSFSREGGQFF.

The chain links TRBV7-3 to TRBJ2-7; 9 bases match TRBD1. Germline V gene sequence: CDR1 SGHTA, CDR2 FQGTGA. The V segment lost 2 bases and the J segment 5 bases; nucleotides outside the gene matches: 10. This CDR3 spans 16 amino acids. CDR3 protein: CASSLYVTGGINEQYF. The CDR3 DNA reads as TGTGCCAGCAGCTTATACGTGACAGGGGGTATCAACGAGCAGTACTTC. The full variable domain, in which reference TRBV7-3 and TRBJ2-7 provide the parts outside the CDR3, is GAGVSQTPSNKVTEKGKYVELRCDPISGHTALYWYRQSLGQGPEFLIYFQGTGAADDSGLPNDRFFAVRPEGSVSTLKIQRTERGDSAVYLCASSLYVTGGINEQYFGPGTRLTVT.

The chain links TRBV19 to TRBJ2-1; TRBD2 aligns across 13 bases. V trimming: 7 bases; J trimming: 7 bases; junction bases outside the gene matches: 7. From germline, CDR1 is LNHDA and CDR2 SQIVND (reference sequence). This CDR3 has 15 amino acids. CDR3 residues: CASNAGTSGTNEQFF. The CDR3 bases are TGTGCCAGTAACGCCGGGACTAGCGGGACTAATGAGCAGTTCTTC.

The chain uses TRBV28 and TRBJ1-2; 10 bases fit TRBD1. The trim removed 3 bases at V and 9 bases at J, leaving 16 bases unmatched. This CDR3 region has 17 residues. Germline loops: CDR1 MDHEN, CDR2 SYDVKM. CDR3 coding DNA: TGTGCCAGCAGTTTGTTCTCCATCACCGGGACAGGGGAAAGCTACACCTTC. It encodes CASSLFSITGTGESYTF.

The V and J genes are TRBV5-4 and TRBJ2-1; 10 bases are a match to TRBD2. V shed 5 bases, J shed 6 bases, and the junction held 8 bases outside the gene matches. This CDR3 is built from 15 residues. Germline CDR1 reads SGHNT; CDR2 reads YYREEE (reference sequence). The chain's CDR3 is CASSNPSGRGNEQFF. In nucleotides, the CDR3 is TGTGCCAGCAGTAATCCTAGCGGGAGAGGCAATGAGCAGTTCTTC.